These 9 T cell receptor beta chains were all obtained from the same sample, sequenced in a study of cytomegalovirus exposure and HLA in healthy donors. PCR amplification relied on 60 Vbeta primers (plus 13 Jbeta primers). This table comes from immunoSEQ multiplex PCR, and its TCRdb copy is limited to in-frame clones, with some not included. This table has over 120,000 clones, around 72% appearing once. Source material: PBMCs. The receptors come from a man between 18 and 35 years old in good health and CMV-seropositive.

The chain has TRBV6-4 and TRBJ2-1, with 10 bases lining up with TRBD2. Trimming took 2 bases from V and 5 from J; bases not matched to a gene: 3. In germline, CDR1 is MRHNA, CDR2 SNTAGT. The CDR3 is 15 residues long. The CDR3 region is CASSDGSGGHNEQFF. CDR3 in DNA: TGTGCCAGCAGTGACGGTAGCGGGGGGCACAATGAGCAGTTCTTC.

This clone appeared a single time. The gene calls are TRBV15 and TRBJ1-4, with unresolved D. Germline lookup yields CDR1 LNHNV and CDR2 YYDKDF (reference sequence). Trimming took 4 bases from V and 0 from J, leaving 6 bases between them. This CDR3 region has 14 residues. Here the CDR3 reads CATSTIATNEKLFF. The CDR3, as DNA: TGTGCCACCAGCACCATTGCAACTAATGAAAAACTGTTTTTT.

The chain joins TRBV6-1 to TRBJ2-7; D perhaps matches TRBD1 (6 bases). The CDR3 extends over 14 amino acids. With 4 bases removed from V and 2 bases from J, the gap between germline ends came to 12 bases. Germline CDR1 reads MNHNS; CDR2 reads SASEGT. This CDR3 reads CASSAYRETYEQYF. The CDR3 DNA reads TGTGCCAGCAGTGCATACAGGGAAACCTACGAGCAGTACTTC.

This chain uses TRBV5-1 with TRBJ2-1; 8 bases align to TRBD1. V shed 2 bases and J 7 bases; nucleotides not matched to a gene: 11. Germline V gene data show CDR1 as SGHRS and CDR2 as YFSETQ. There are 16 residues in the CDR3. CDR3 protein: CASSFESGGWGNEQFF. DNA of the CDR3: TGCGCCAGCAGCTTCGAATCAGGGGGCTGGGGGAATGAGCAGTTCTTC.

This clone has more than one count but fewer than ten. The rearrangement joins TRBV29-1 to TRBJ2-4; D is ambiguous. This CDR3 contains 12 residues. Per germline, CDR1 SQVTM and CDR2 ANQGSEA. V was shortened by 3 bases and J by 0 bases, with 3 bases between the two germline ends. CDR3 DNA: TGCAGCGTTGACTTAGCCAAAAACATTCAGTACTTC. Translating gives CSVDLAKNIQYF.

The V call is TRBV4-1, the J call TRBJ2-3; 11 bases fit TRBD1. V was clipped by 3 bases and J by 6 bases; unmatched bases: 11. The CDR3 is 17 residues long. Looked up from germline, CDR1 is MGHRA and CDR2 is YSYEKL. The CDR3 DNA reads as TGCGCCAGCAGCCAGCAGGGACAGGGGGATTTGTCGGATACGCAGTATTTT. Residues: CASSQQGQGDLSDTQYF.

This chain joins TRBV2 and TRBJ2-2, with D uncertain. Germline V CDR1 and CDR2: SNHLY, FYNNEI. This CDR3 contains 13 residues. The germline V and J ends were trimmed by 6 bases and 4 bases, with 9 bases remaining between them. CDR3 DNA: TGTGCCAGCAGGAAAGAGCGCACCGGGGAGCTGTTTTTT. Amino acids: CASRKERTGELFF.

The chain uses TRBV5-8 and TRBJ2-7; D might be TRBD1 (6 bases). Germline assignment: CDR1 SGHTS and CDR2 YDEGEE. CDR3 length: 13 residues. V lost 2 bases to trimming and J lost 2 bases, with 8 bases between them. CDR3 bases: TGTGCCAGCAGCTTCAGGGGACCCTACGAGCAGTACTTC. This translates into CASSFRGPYEQYF.

This clone has a single count. The chain links TRBV28 to TRBJ2-6, with D hard to call. With 3 bases removed from V and 0 bases from J, the gap between germline ends came to 9 bases. The length of the CDR3 is 16 residues. Germline values: CDR1 MDHEN, CDR2 SYDVKM. CDR3 nucleotide sequence: TGTGCCAGCAGTTTTCCCCCCGGCTCTGGGGCCAACGTCCTGACTTTC. Translating gives CASSFPPGSGANVLTF. Drawing the rest from reference TRBV28 and TRBJ2-6, the complete variable domain is DVKVTQSSRYLVKRTGEKVFLECVQDMDHENMFWYRQDPGLGLRLIYFSYDVKMKEKGDIPEGYSVSREKKERFSLILESASTNQTSMYLCASSFPPGSGANVLTFGAGSRLTVL.